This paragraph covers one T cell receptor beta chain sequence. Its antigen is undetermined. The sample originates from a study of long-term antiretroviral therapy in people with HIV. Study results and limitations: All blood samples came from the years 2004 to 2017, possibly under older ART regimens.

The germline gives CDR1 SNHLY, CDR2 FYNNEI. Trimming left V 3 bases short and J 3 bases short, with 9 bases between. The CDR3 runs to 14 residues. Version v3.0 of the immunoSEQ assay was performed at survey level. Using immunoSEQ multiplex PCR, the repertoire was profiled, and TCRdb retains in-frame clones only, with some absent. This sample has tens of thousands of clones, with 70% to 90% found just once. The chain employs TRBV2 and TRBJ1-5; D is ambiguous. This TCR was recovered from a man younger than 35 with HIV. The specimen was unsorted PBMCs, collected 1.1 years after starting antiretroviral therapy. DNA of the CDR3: TGTGCCAGCAGTGAGGCCCGTCCCAATCAGCCCCAGCATTTT. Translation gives CASSEARPNQPQHF.